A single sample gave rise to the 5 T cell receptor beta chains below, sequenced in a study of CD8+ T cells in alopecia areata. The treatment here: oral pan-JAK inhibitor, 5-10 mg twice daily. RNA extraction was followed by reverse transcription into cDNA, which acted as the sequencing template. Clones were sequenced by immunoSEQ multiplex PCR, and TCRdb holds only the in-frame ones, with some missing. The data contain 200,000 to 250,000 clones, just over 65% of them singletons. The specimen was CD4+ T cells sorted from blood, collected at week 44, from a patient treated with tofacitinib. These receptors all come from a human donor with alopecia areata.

The CDR3 region is CAWSSWRGARSTEAFF. The CDR3 nucleotides are TGTGCCTGGAGTTCTTGGAGGGGAGCTAGGAGCACTGAAGCTTTCTTT. The V and J genes are TRBV30 and TRBJ1-1; tentative D call: TRBD1 (5 bases). V was cut by 2 bases and J by 4 bases, with 20 bases left in between. This CDR3 has 16 amino acids. From germline, CDR1 is GTSNPN and CDR2 SVGIG (reference sequence).

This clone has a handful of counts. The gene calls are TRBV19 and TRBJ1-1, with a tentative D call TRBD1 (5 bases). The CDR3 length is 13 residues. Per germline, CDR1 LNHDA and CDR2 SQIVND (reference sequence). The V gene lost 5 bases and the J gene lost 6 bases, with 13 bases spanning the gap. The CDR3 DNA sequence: TGTGCCAGTAGTGCGGGACGCCGCGCTGAAGCTTTCTTT. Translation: CASSAGRRAEAFF.

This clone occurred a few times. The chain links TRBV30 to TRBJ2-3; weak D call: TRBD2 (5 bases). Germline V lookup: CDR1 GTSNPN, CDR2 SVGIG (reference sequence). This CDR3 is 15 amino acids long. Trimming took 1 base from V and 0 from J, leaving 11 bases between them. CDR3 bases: TGTGCCTGGAGTGAAGGAGGACGAAGCACAGATACGCAGTATTTT. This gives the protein CAWSEGGRSTDTQYF.

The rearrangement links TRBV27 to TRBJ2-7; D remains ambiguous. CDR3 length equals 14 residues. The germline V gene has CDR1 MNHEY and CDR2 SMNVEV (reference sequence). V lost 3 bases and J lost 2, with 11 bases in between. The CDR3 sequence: CASSFKGTAYEQYF. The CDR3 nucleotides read TGTGCCAGCAGTTTTAAGGGAACGGCCTACGAGCAGTACTTC.

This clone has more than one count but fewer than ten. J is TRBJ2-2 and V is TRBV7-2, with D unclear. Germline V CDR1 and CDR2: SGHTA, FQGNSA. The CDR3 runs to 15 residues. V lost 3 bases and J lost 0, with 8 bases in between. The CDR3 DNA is TGTGCCAGCAGCTTTTCCAGGACGAACACCGGGGAGCTGTTTTTT. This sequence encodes CASSFSRTNTGELFF. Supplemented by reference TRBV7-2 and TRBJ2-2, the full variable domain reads GAGVSQSPSNKVTEKGKDVELRCDPISGHTALYWYRQSLGQGLEFLIYFQGNSAPDKSGLPSDRFSAERTGGSVSTLTIQRTQQEDSAVYLCASSFSRTNTGELFFGEGSRLTVL.